Listed below are T cell receptor beta chains from one sample, sequenced in a study of T cells after yellow fever vaccination. MiXCR, applied by TCRdb to the 5' RACE reads, yields one record per CDR3 protein. The data contain around 250,000 distinct CDR3 sequences, about 7.1% of them seen just once; the ten biggest clones take up more than 0.8%. This specimen consisted of CD4+ T cells sorted from PBMCs, obtained 15 days after the yellow fever booster vaccination. Receptors originate from a man aged 25 to 40 who received the YFV17D yellow fever vaccine. The CDR3 runs from the conserved cysteine through the conserved F or W. The order of the fields is D gene, V gene, J gene, clone size, CDR3 protein, CDR3 DNA. D genes are given only for firm matches. Not all rows give a size; the values are once, few, many and, for expanded clones, a class.

d_call: TRBD2
v_call: TRBV6-2/TRBV6-3
j_call: TRBJ2-1
clone_size: many
cdr3_aa: CASIFQAGPSSEQFF
cdr3_nt: TGTGCCAGCATTTTTCAAGCGGGACCCTCGAGTGAGCAGTTCTTC

d_call: -
v_call: TRBV5-1
j_call: TRBJ2-1
clone_size: few
cdr3_aa: CASSLEGEENEQFF
cdr3_nt: TGCGCCAGCAGCTTGGAGGGGGAAGAGAATGAGCAGTTCTTC

d_call: -
v_call: TRBV20-1
j_call: TRBJ2-7
clone_size: few
cdr3_aa: CSAQQTPYEQYF
cdr3_nt: TGCAGTGCTCAGCAGACACCTTACGAGCAGTACTTC

d_call: -
v_call: TRBV20-1
j_call: TRBJ2-5
clone_size: few
cdr3_aa: CSVHSLAGMETQYF
cdr3_nt: TGCAGTGTCCATAGTCTCGCGGGAATGGAGACCCAGTACTTC

d_call: TRBD1
v_call: TRBV6-2/TRBV6-3
j_call: TRBJ2-4
clone_size: many
cdr3_aa: CATQSLGTVYGAKNIQYF
cdr3_nt: TGTGCCACCCAATCCTTAGGGACAGTCTACGGAGCCAAAAACATTCAGTACTTC

d_call: -
v_call: TRBV27
j_call: TRBJ2-1
clone_size: -
cdr3_aa: CASGLGTREQFF
cdr3_nt: TGTGCCAGCGGACTCGGGACCAGGGAGCAGTTCTTC

d_call: -
v_call: TRBV10-2
j_call: TRBJ1-5
clone_size: -
cdr3_aa: CASSEGSQHQPQHF
cdr3_nt: TGCGCCAGCAGTGAGGGCAGTCAACATCAGCCCCAGCATTTT

d_call: -
v_call: TRBV3-1
j_call: TRBJ2-7
clone_size: -
cdr3_aa: CASSPGSLFEQYF
cdr3_nt: TGTGCCAGCAGCCCGGGAAGTCTGTTCGAGCAGTACTTC

d_call: TRBD1
v_call: TRBV5-5
j_call: TRBJ1-1
clone_size: many
cdr3_aa: CASSLAGNRGDGAFF
cdr3_nt: TGTGCCAGCAGCTTGGCCGGGAACAGGGGGGATGGAGCTTTCTTT

d_call: -
v_call: TRBV5-5
j_call: TRBJ2-1
clone_size: few
cdr3_aa: CASSLGVGNEQFF
cdr3_nt: TGTGCCAGCAGCTTGGGAGTAGGCAATGAGCAGTTCTTC

d_call: TRBD1
v_call: TRBV20-1
j_call: TRBJ2-3
clone_size: many
cdr3_aa: CSALTPTGITDTQYF
cdr3_nt: TGCAGTGCTCTCACCCCGACAGGGATCACAGATACGCAGTATTTT

d_call: -
v_call: TRBV12-3/TRBV12-4
j_call: TRBJ2-1
clone_size: -
cdr3_aa: CASSFPQGGGEQFF
cdr3_nt: TGTGCCAGCAGTTTCCCCCAGGGAGGTGGTGAGCAGTTCTTC

d_call: -
v_call: TRBV12-3/TRBV12-4
j_call: TRBJ1-5
clone_size: -
cdr3_aa: CASSLRALSNQPQHF
cdr3_nt: TGTGCCAGCAGTTTACGGGCTCTCAGCAATCAGCCCCAGCATTTT

d_call: -
v_call: TRBV7-2
j_call: TRBJ2-1
clone_size: many
cdr3_aa: CASSPYMDEQFF
cdr3_nt: TGTGCCAGCAGCCCTTACATGGATGAGCAGTTCTTC

d_call: -
v_call: TRBV19
j_call: TRBJ1-5
clone_size: -
cdr3_aa: CASSIPTQPQHF
cdr3_nt: TGTGCCAGTAGTATTCCTACTCAGCCCCAGCATTTT

d_call: -
v_call: TRBV12-3/TRBV12-4
j_call: TRBJ2-1
clone_size: many
cdr3_aa: CASSITSSYNEQFF
cdr3_nt: TGTGCCAGCAGTATCACCAGCTCCTACAATGAGCAGTTCTTC

d_call: -
v_call: TRBV5-1
j_call: TRBJ1-4
clone_size: few
cdr3_aa: CASSQIRGANEKLFF
cdr3_nt: TGCGCCAGCAGCCAAATCCGGGGAGCCAATGAAAAACTGTTTTTT

d_call: TRBD1
v_call: TRBV3-1
j_call: TRBJ2-7
clone_size: -
cdr3_aa: CASSQVQGEQYF
cdr3_nt: TGTGCCAGCAGCCAAGTACAGGGGGAGCAGTACTTC

d_call: -
v_call: TRBV6-6
j_call: TRBJ1-2
clone_size: many
cdr3_aa: CASSLEAGYGYTF
cdr3_nt: TGTGCCAGCAGTTTGGAGGCAGGCTATGGCTACACCTTC

d_call: -
v_call: TRBV18
j_call: TRBJ2-1
clone_size: few
cdr3_aa: CASSPPKGRGTNNEQFF
cdr3_nt: TGTGCCAGCTCACCACCTAAGGGCAGGGGAACAAACAATGAGCAGTTCTTC

d_call: TRBD2
v_call: TRBV4-3
j_call: TRBJ2-7
clone_size: -
cdr3_aa: CASSQRAGPYEQYF
cdr3_nt: TGCGCCAGCAGCCAACGAGCGGGACCCTACGAGCAGTACTTC

d_call: -
v_call: TRBV5-1
j_call: TRBJ2-2
clone_size: many
cdr3_aa: CASSLEMAGRRTGELFF
cdr3_nt: TGCGCCAGCAGCTTGGAAATGGCCGGCCGTCGGACCGGGGAGCTGTTTTTT